A selection of T cell receptor beta chains follows, all from one sample in a study of cytotoxic CD8 clonotypes in ibrutinib-treated CLL. The data were produced by immunoSEQ multiplex PCR, yet TCRdb's version contains in-frame clones alone and is incomplete. Of 150,000 to 250,000 clones in the sample, around 72% are singletons; the top ten hold around 15%. Sequenced here: PBMCs, sampled after 24 months of ibrutinib treatment. These receptors were taken from a human donor with chronic lymphocytic leukemia. CDR3s include the opening cysteine and the closing phenylalanine or tryptophan. A D gene is named only where the DNA matches it firmly. Not every row has a clone size; where given, it reads once, few, many or a size class.

clone_size	d_call	j_call	v_call	cdr3_aa	cdr3_nt
-	-	TRBJ1-2	TRBV5-4	CASKRRGSGYGYTF	TGTGCCAGCAAACGCAGGGGATCAGGCTATGGCTACACCTTC
-	TRBD1	TRBJ1-2	TRBV27	CASSLALTGQGGYTF	TGTGCCAGCAGTCTAGCTCTAACGGGACAGGGCGGCTACACCTTC
few	-	TRBJ1-2	TRBV28	CASGFADYGYTF	TGTGCCAGCGGTTTTGCTGACTATGGCTACACCTTC
few	-	TRBJ2-3	TRBV5-1	CASSLQASFTDTQYF	TGCGCCAGCAGCTTGCAGGCTAGCTTCACAGATACGCAGTATTTT
-	-	TRBJ1-1	TRBV20-1	CSARRRAEAFF	TGCAGTGCTAGGCGCAGAGCCGAAGCTTTCTTT
few	TRBD1	TRBJ1-2	TRBV19	CASSSTGTNYGYTF	TGTGCCAGTAGCTCGACAGGGACGAACTATGGCTACACCTTC
-	TRBD1	TRBJ2-3	TRBV7-7	CASSLGGTGTDTQYF	TGTGCCAGCAGCTTAGGTGGGACAGGCACAGATACGCAGTATTTT
-	-	TRBJ1-2	TRBV30	CAWSVQQGSPQPTGYTF	TGTGCCTGGAGTGTACAGCAGGGGTCGCCGCAGCCCACGGGCTACACCTTC
-	TRBD2	TRBJ2-1	TRBV9	CASSLTSGVYNEQFF	TGTGCCAGCAGCTTGACTAGCGGAGTCTACAATGAGCAGTTCTTC
-	-	TRBJ2-6	TRBV29-1	CSVQGSGANVLTF	TGCAGCGTACAGGGATCTGGGGCCAACGTCCTGACTTTC
-	TRBD2	TRBJ2-7	TRBV28	CASSFFSPGLVPYEQYF	TGTGCCAGCAGTTTTTTCAGCCCGGGACTAGTTCCATACGAGCAGTACTTC
-	-	TRBJ1-2	TRBV30	CACSGGYGYTF	TGTGCCTGTTCGGGGGGCTATGGCTACACCTTC
-	-	TRBJ2-7	TRBV4-1	CASSRVPTGRQGEQYF	TGCGCCAGCAGCCGCGTCCCAACAGGGCGACAAGGGGAGCAGTACTTC
-	-	TRBJ2-3	TRBV9	CASNGAGGTDTQYF	TGTGCCAGCAACGGGGCAGGAGGCACAGATACGCAGTATTTT
-	-	TRBJ1-2	TRBV14	CASSQGTYYGYTF	TGTGCCAGCAGCCAGGGAACCTACTATGGCTACACCTTC
few	-	TRBJ2-5	TRBV2	CASIAIGGGEETQYF	TGTGCCAGCATCGCGATCGGGGGAGGAGAAGAGACCCAGTACTTC
-	-	TRBJ2-7	TRBV20-1	CSASTTYEQYF	TGCAGTGCTTCCACAACCTACGAGCAGTACTTC
-	-	TRBJ2-5	TRBV7-6	CASSLESAGTQYF	TGTGCCAGCAGCTTAGAGTCTGCCGGGACCCAGTACTTC
-	-	TRBJ1-5	TRBV9	CASSVAPGQVNQPQHF	TGTGCCAGCAGCGTCGCCCCGGGACAAGTCAATCAGCCCCAGCATTTT
-	TRBD2	TRBJ2-1	TRBV29-1	CSVTGGYNEQFF	TGCAGCGTAACCGGGGGGTACAATGAGCAGTTCTTC
-	-	TRBJ2-7	TRBV7-8	CASSTTSYEQYF	TGTGCCAGCAGCACTACTTCCTACGAGCAGTACTTC
-	-	TRBJ2-3	TRBV18	CASSLVYTDTQYF	TGTGCCAGCTCACTGGTATACACAGATACGCAGTATTTT
-	-	TRBJ2-5	TRBV15	CATSRATAQETQYF	TGTGCCACCAGCAGAGCGACAGCACAAGAGACCCAGTACTTC
-	TRBD1	TRBJ2-2	TRBV19	CASSPRTGGLAGELFF	TGTGCCAGTAGTCCACGGACAGGGGGCTTGGCCGGGGAGCTGTTTTTT
-	TRBD2	TRBJ2-1	TRBV7-6	CASSLEPSGSRIYNEQFF	TGTGCCAGCAGCTTAGAGCCTAGCGGGAGCCGGATCTACAATGAGCAGTTCTTC
-	-	TRBJ1-5	TRBV10-3	CAISEGGRRGWGNQPQHF	TGTGCCATCAGTGAAGGGGGTCGAAGGGGTTGGGGCAATCAGCCCCAGCATTTT
-	TRBD1	TRBJ1-1	TRBV2	CASELGQGTEAFF	TGTGCCAGCGAGCTTGGACAGGGGACTGAAGCTTTCTTT
-	-	TRBJ2-1	TRBV11-3	CASSPPSSYNEQFF	TGTGCCAGCAGCCCACCAAGCTCCTACAATGAGCAGTTCTTC